The following is a TCR beta chain sequence with its context. The junction had 7 bases not matched to a gene; V was cut back by 3 bases and J by 6 bases. The CDR3 has 14 amino acids. CDR1 is SGHRS, CDR2 YFSETQ, per germline. These data come from a study of blood T cell repertoires in COVID-19. Across the study: T cells, B-cell-depleted T cells, or PBMCs supplied cDNA or gDNA.

Original methodology: Counts of nucleated cells, estimated from reference gene primer amplification, were obtained. The table came from immunoSEQ multiplex PCR; TCRdb's copy has only in-frame clones and leaves some out. Clonal size and the V and J genes are those of that table, whereas D and trimming came from the DNA. The repertoire holds 330,000 or so clones, with roughly nine tenths as singletons. This chain uses TRBV5-1 with TRBJ2-7; TRBD1 matches 9 bases. The sample taken for sequencing was peripheral blood. This TCR was sampled from a woman aged 55-75 years with COVID-19, enrolled during active disease. CDR3 nucleotides: TGCGCCAGCAGCTCCGGACAGGGGTCGGGCGAGCAGTACTTC. It encodes CASSSGQGSGEQYF.